This T cell receptor beta chain originates from a study of blood T cell repertoires in COVID-19. Study in general: The samples span acute and convalescent COVID-19 from the United States, Italy and Spain. T cells, B-cell-depleted T cells, or PBMCs supplied cDNA or gDNA.

This CDR3 region has 16 residues. V was shortened by 1 base and J by 4 bases, with 16 bases between the two germline ends. The germline CDR1 and CDR2 sequences are LGHDT and YNNKEL (reference sequence). How the authors handled the data: Nucleated cell number was recorded as an estimate derived from reference gene primer amplification. The data were produced by immunoSEQ multiplex PCR, yet TCRdb's version contains in-frame clones alone and is incomplete. For V, J and clone size, that table is used; D and trimming come from the DNA. The sample yields under 250,000 clones, less than 85% seen once. This clonotype was sampled from an elderly woman with acute or convalescent COVID-19. The chain has TRBV3-1 (or the pseudogene TRBV3-2) and TRBJ2-5; the D gene is possibly TRBD2 (5 bases). Sequenced: peripheral blood. CDR3 amino acids: CASSQAQLVRVETQYF. The CDR3 coding sequence is TGTGCCAGCAGCCAAGCCCAACTAGTACGGGTAGAGACCCAGTACTTC.